The 6 T cell receptor beta chains below all came from one sample that was sequenced in a study of cytotoxic CD8 clonotypes in ibrutinib-treated CLL. Profiling relied on immunoSEQ multiplex PCR, and the TCRdb table lists in-frame clones only, not all of them. Among under 200,000 clones listed, roughly 86% were seen once. Sequenced here: PBMCs, sampled after 12 months of ibrutinib treatment. These receptors came from a human donor with chronic lymphocytic leukemia.

This clone was counted once. V and J are TRBV6-1 and TRBJ1-3, with D tentatively TRBD1 (5 bases). V lost 0 bases, J lost 0 bases, and 12 bases lay in between. This CDR3 spans 17 amino acids. The V gene's germline CDR1 is MNHNS and CDR2 SASEGT. The CDR3 DNA reads TGTGCCAGCAGTGAAGCGGCAGGGCCTAGCTCTGGAAACACCATATATTTT. Its protein product is CASSEAAGPSSGNTIYF.

The V call is TRBV9, the J call TRBJ1-2, with unresolved D. This CDR3 is built from 16 residues. V gave up 0 bases and J gave up 5 bases, with 17 bases separating them. Germline V gene sequence: CDR1 SGDLS, CDR2 YYNGEE. CDR3 nucleotide sequence: TGTGCCAGCAGCGTAGAGTTCGGCGGATCTCTATATGGCTACACCTTC. Amino acids: CASSVEFGGSLYGYTF.

The chain is built from TRBV7-2 and TRBJ2-1; D is undetermined. CDR3 length: 16 residues. V lost 3 bases to trimming and J lost 5 bases, with 17 bases between them. Germline V lookup: CDR1 SGHTA, CDR2 FQGNSA. The CDR3 spells CASSLPRHRWDNEQFF. CDR3 in DNA: TGTGCCAGCAGCTTGCCTCGGCACCGCTGGGACAATGAGCAGTTCTTC.

The chain is built from TRBV12-2 and TRBJ2-7; TRBD2, as called in the table, went unchecked against the DNA. TRBV12-2 is given as a pseudogene. The CDR3 spans 15 residues. CDR3 DNA sequence: TGTGCAAGTCGCTTAGATCCGGGACTAGCCTACGAGCAGTACTTC. Translated, it gives CASRLDPGLAYEQYF.

The V call is TRBV6-1, the J call TRBJ1-1; TRBD1 is a possible D gene (6 bases). Trimming cost V 7 bases and J 8 bases, with 20 bases left between them. Germline values: CDR1 MNHNS, CDR2 SASEGT. The CDR3 runs 14 residues. The CDR3 is CASTRTEGVMEAFF. CDR3 sequence (DNA): TGTGCCAGCACCCGAACCGAGGGGGTCATGGAAGCTTTCTTT.

V and J are TRBV27 and TRBJ2-3; TRBD2 matches at 9 bases. V lost 6 bases to trimming and J lost 6 bases; unmatched junction nucleotides: 10. CDR1 is MNHEY, CDR2 SMNVEV, per germline (reference sequence). The CDR3 extends over 15 amino acids. CDR3 DNA: TGTGCCAGCAGCCGGCCTAGCGGGAAGGCTGATACGCAGTATTTT. Its translation is CASSRPSGKADTQYF.